Following are 30 T cell receptor beta chains from one sample sequenced in a study of patients and donors after allogeneic stem cell transplantation. MiXCR, run by TCRdb on the RT-PCR reads, gives a single entry per CDR3 protein. The sample lists about 960,000 distinct CDR3 sequences; roughly 18% were seen once. The sequencing sample was made of blood, either unsorted or a sorted T cell fraction (not recorded which). These receptors were collected from a human donor who was either an allogeneic HSCT recipient or a stem cell or donor lymphocyte infusion donor (not recorded which). It is not recorded whose cells these are; they may come from a transplant donor.

The gene calls are TRBV3-1 and TRBJ2-3; TRBD2 aligns across 8 bases. J gave up 4 bases and V 5 bases, and 17 bases lay outside the gene matches. CDR1 is LGHDT, CDR2 YNNKEL, per germline (reference sequence). This CDR3 has 18 residues. The CDR3 coding sequence is TGTGCCAGCAGCTTGGGGCCGCCCGGACTAGCCATCGCAGATACGCAGTATTTT. This encodes CASSLGPPGLAIADTQYF.

This clonotype came up a few times. The V and J genes are TRBV20-1 and TRBJ1-6; a weak D match, TRBD1 (6 bases). This CDR3 is 16 amino acids long. Between the trimmed V and J ends, which lost 1 base and 5 bases, there was a span of 15 bases. Germline V gene data show CDR1 as DFQATT and CDR2 as SNEGSKA (reference sequence). CDR3 in amino acids: CSARGGPGAHNSPLHF. CDR3 DNA: TGCAGTGCTAGAGGAGGACCGGGGGCTCATAATTCACCCCTCCACTTT.

This clonotype was seen only a few times. The chain uses TRBV24-1 and TRBJ1-2; D perhaps matches TRBD1 (5 bases). The CDR3 totals 13 residues. The V end was cut by 2 bases, the J end by 4 bases, with 7 bases between. CDR1 KGHDR and CDR2 SFDVKD come from the germline V gene. The CDR3 nucleotides are TGTGCCACCAGTGATTCAGGGACCTATGGCTACACCTTC. This translates into CATSDSGTYGYTF.

Only a few counts were recorded for this clonotype. The J gene is TRBJ2-2, the V gene TRBV5-1; D is undetermined. The germline CDR1 and CDR2 sequences are SGHRS and YFSETQ. Trimming took 3 bases from V and 3 from J, leaving 9 bases between them. CDR3 length: 14 residues. CDR3 bases: TGCGCCAGCAGCTCTATAGGGTACACCGGGGAGCTGTTTTTT. It codes for CASSSIGYTGELFF. The full variable domain, with the rest looked up from reference TRBV5-1 and TRBJ2-2, is KAGVTQTPRYLIKTRGQQVTLSCSPISGHRSVSWYQQTPGQGLQFLFEYFSETQRNKGNFPGRFSGRQFSNSRSEMNVSTLELGDSALYLCASSSIGYTGELFFGEGSRLTVL.

The rearrangement links TRBV5-4 to TRBJ2-1, with D perhaps TRBD1 or TRBD2 (7 bases each). With 2 bases removed from V and 4 bases from J, the gap between germline ends came to 22 bases. There are 18 residues in the CDR3. The germline V gene encodes CDR1 SGHNT and CDR2 YYREEE (reference sequence). The CDR3 DNA reads TGTGCCAGCAGCTTTGGGACTACTAGGGGGCGAGGTTACAATGAGCAGTTCTTC. Protein product: CASSFGTTRGRGYNEQFF. The variable domain in full, with the rest retrieved from reference TRBV5-4 and TRBJ2-1, is ETGVTQSPTHLIKTRGQQVTLRCSSQSGHNTVSWYQQALGQGPQFIFQYYREEENGRGNFPPRFSGLQFPNYSSELNVNALELDDSALYLCASSFGTTRGRGYNEQFFGPGTRLTVL.

A few counts support this clonotype. The V and J genes are TRBV7-8 and TRBJ2-7; either TRBD1 or TRBD2 may supply D (5 bases each). CDR3 length equals 17 residues. The V end was cut by 1 base, the J end by 6 bases, with 22 bases between. Germline V gives CDR1 SGHVS, CDR2 FQNEAQ. In DNA form, the CDR3 reads TGTGCCAGCAGCTTAGATTCGTCGGGACGGGCCCCTTCCGAGCAGTACTTC. The encoded protein is CASSLDSSGRAPSEQYF.

The V and J genes are TRBV7-3 and TRBJ1-3, with D hard to call. The CDR3 extends over 14 amino acids. Germline loops: CDR1 SGHTA, CDR2 FQGTGA. Between the trimmed V and J ends, which lost 2 bases and 0 bases, there was a span of 5 bases. The CDR3 region is CASSLPGSGNTIYF. Written as DNA, the CDR3 is TGTGCCAGCAGCTTACCGGGCTCTGGAAACACCATATATTTT.

This clonotype was detected many times. The chain links TRBV12-3 or TRBV12-4 to TRBJ1-3; D is undetermined. The CDR3 totals 14 residues. Between the trimmed V and J ends, which lost 1 base and 0 bases, there was a span of 4 bases. CDR3 residues: CASSLGSSGNTIYF. The DNA for the CDR3 is TGTGCCAGCAGTTTAGGGAGCTCTGGAAACACCATATATTTT.

The chain is built from TRBV14 and TRBJ2-3; the match to TRBD1 covers 8 bases. V gave up 4 bases and J gave up 3 bases; unmatched junction bases: 12. Germline assignment: CDR1 SGHDN and CDR2 FVKESK. The CDR3 length is 17 residues. CDR3 DNA sequence: TGTGCCAGCAGCCTAACCACCGGACAGGGCACAACAGATACGCAGTATTTT. It specifies CASSLTTGQGTTDTQYF.

V usage is TRBV12-3 or TRBV12-4 and J usage is TRBJ2-7, with 10 positions matching TRBD1. The CDR3 is 15 amino acids. V dropped 4 bases and J dropped 9; count of bases not matched to a gene: 12. The CDR3 coding sequence is TGTGCCAGCAGTTCGCCGGGACAGGGGCGACTCGGGCAGTACTTC. Encoded protein: CASSSPGQGRLGQYF.

The chain couples TRBV30 to TRBJ1-4; no clear D gene. The V gene lost 2 bases and the J gene lost 8 bases, with 15 bases spanning the gap. CDR1 is GTSNPN and CDR2 is SVGIG in the germline V gene (reference sequence). This CDR3 comprises 14 residues. The CDR3: CAWSKGYVKEKLFF. CDR3 nucleotide sequence: TGTGCCTGGAGTAAGGGTTACGTTAAAGAAAAACTGTTTTTT.

There are a few counts of this clonotype. The CDR3 region has the DNA TGCGCCAGCAGCTTAGGCGGGAGCCGACAAGAGACCCAGTACTTC. Translating it yields CASSLGGSRQETQYF. This sequence joins TRBV5-1 and TRBJ2-5, with 7 positions matching TRBD2. Germline V gives CDR1 SGHRS, CDR2 YFSETQ. There are 15 residues in the CDR3. J lost 2 bases, V lost 2 bases, and 6 bases had no gene match. The full variable domain, in which reference TRBV5-1 and TRBJ2-5 provide the parts outside the CDR3, is KAGVTQTPRYLIKTRGQQVTLSCSPISGHRSVSWYQQTPGQGLQFLFEYFSETQRNKGNFPGRFSGRQFSNSRSEMNVSTLELGDSALYLCASSLGGSRQETQYFGPGTRLLVL.

The rearrangement uses TRBV30 and TRBJ2-3; D remains ambiguous. The CDR3 length is 14 residues. Germline CDR1 and CDR2: GTSNPN and SVGIG (reference sequence). V was clipped by 2 bases and J by 1 base, with 10 bases between them. CDR3 sequence: CAWSPHQGTDTQYF. The CDR3 region has the DNA TGTGCCTGGAGTCCACATCAGGGCACAGATACGCAGTATTTT.

This clonotype appeared many times. This chain connects TRBV12-3 or TRBV12-4 to TRBJ2-7; D is uncertain. Between the trimmed V and J ends, which lost 8 bases and 0 bases, there was a span of 5 bases. The CDR3 loop spans 11 amino acids. The CDR3 region has the DNA TGTGCCAGCGCCCGCTCCTACGAGCAGTACTTC. Its protein is CASARSYEQYF.

This clonotype was detected only a few times. J is TRBJ2-1 and V is TRBV24-1, with D perhaps given as TRBD1 or TRBD2 (5 bases each). Looked up from germline, CDR1 is KGHDR and CDR2 is SFDVKD. The V gene lost 0 bases and the J gene lost 2 bases, with 19 bases spanning the gap. The CDR3 runs to 19 residues. CDR3 DNA: TGTGCCACCAGTGATTTGCGGTCCTCGGGGTTGGGGGCCTACAATGAGCAGTTCTTC. This encodes CATSDLRSSGLGAYNEQFF.

Turning to this clonotype: This could be a read error, since a much larger clone is one nucleotide away. The rearrangement links TRBV6-2 or TRBV6-3 to TRBJ2-1, with D uncertain. The CDR3 length is 15 residues. The V end was cut by 4 bases, the J end by 0 bases, with 10 bases between. CDR1 is MNHEY, CDR2 SVGEGT, per germline. The CDR3 is CASSLVQSSYNEQFF. The CDR3 DNA reads as TGTGCCAGCAGTTTGGTGCAGAGCTCCTACAATGAGCAGTTCTTC.

This clonotype was recorded many times. One end of the junction does not line up with germline, which may come from a read error. The rearrangement joins TRBV5-1 to TRBJ1-1, with no clear D. Germline V lookup: CDR1 SGHRS, CDR2 YFSETQ. The CDR3 totals 13 residues. The CDR3 DNA reads as TGTGCCAGCAGTTTTTCTGCAGACACTGAAGCTTTCTTT. Encoded protein: CASSFSADTEAFF.

This clonotype appeared a few times. The chain is built from TRBV20-1 and TRBJ2-3, with D tentatively TRBD2 (5 bases). This CDR3 contains 14 residues. Germline V CDR1 and CDR2: DFQATT, SNEGSKA (reference sequence). The germline V and J ends were trimmed by 5 bases and 3 bases, with 15 bases remaining between them. CDR3 in DNA: TGCAGTGCTGGCCCCCCCGGGGTAACAGATACGCAGTATTTT. Translation gives CSAGPPGVTDTQYF.

The CDR3 sequence is CASSPGLAGGTEQYF. Written as DNA, the CDR3 is TGCGCCAGCAGCCCCGGACTAGCGGGGGGGACCGAGCAGTACTTC. The chain joins TRBV5-1 to TRBJ2-7; 15 nucleotides align to TRBD2. J was trimmed by 6 bases and V by 4 bases; bases with no gene match: 5. The germline CDR1 and CDR2 sequences are SGHRS and YFSETQ. There are 15 residues in the CDR3.

The CDR3 spells CASSSPQGSDYGYTF. CDR3 nucleotide sequence: TGTGCCAGCAGCTCTCCGCAGGGGAGCGACTATGGCTACACCTTC. V gene TRBV7-2 combines with J gene TRBJ1-2, with a possible D match to TRBD1 (6 bases). CDR1 and CDR2 from the germline V gene are SGHTA and FQGNSA. V lost 4 bases and J lost 3, with 15 bases in between. The CDR3 has 15 amino acids.

This clonotype was seen repeatedly, ten times or more. The rearrangement uses TRBV12-3 or TRBV12-4 and TRBJ1-1; TRBD1 matches 7 bases. CDR3 length: 14 residues. The V segment lost 5 bases and the J segment 4 bases; nucleotides outside the gene matches: 7. The CDR3 loop reads CASSAGTAFTEAFF. CDR3 nucleotide sequence: TGTGCCAGCAGTGCCGGGACAGCCTTCACTGAAGCTTTCTTT.

This sequence joins TRBV29-1 and TRBJ1-2, with TRBD1 matching over 7 bases. CDR1 SQVTM and CDR2 ANQGSEA come from the germline V gene. The CDR3 spans 12 residues. J gave up 0 bases and V 6 bases, and 1 base lay outside the gene matches. The CDR3 reads CSVGQTNYGYTF. CDR3 DNA: TGCAGCGTGGGACAGACTAACTATGGCTACACCTTC.

The chain combines TRBV7-2 with TRBJ1-6, with TRBD1 as a possible D gene (5 bases). V lost 0 bases and J lost 10, with 16 bases in between. From germline, CDR1 is SGHTA and CDR2 FQGNSA. The CDR3 is made up of 16 amino acids. The CDR3 here is CASSLAPEIKGSPLHF. As DNA, the CDR3 is TGTGCCAGCAGCTTAGCCCCGGAAATAAAGGGGTCACCCCTCCACTTT.

This clonotype has at least ten counts. The rearrangement uses TRBV24-1 and TRBJ2-7, with 9 positions matching TRBD1. The CDR3 length is 15 residues. The germline V gene encodes CDR1 KGHDR and CDR2 SFDVKD. J lost 4 bases, V lost 2 bases, and 5 bases had no gene match. CDR3 DNA sequence: TGTGCCACCAGTGATTCGGGGACAGGGACTTACGAGCAGTACTTC. Residues: CATSDSGTGTYEQYF.

V and J are TRBV20-1 and TRBJ2-7; D not certain. The CDR3 has 14 residues. V was cut by 7 bases and J by 0 bases, with 16 bases left in between. Germline V lookup: CDR1 DFQATT, CDR2 SNEGSKA (reference sequence). This CDR3 is CSVGSPRSSYEQYF. CDR3 nucleotides: TGCAGTGTGGGCAGCCCAAGGAGCTCCTACGAGCAGTACTTC.

The chain employs TRBV13 and TRBJ1-5; D is ambiguous. This CDR3 contains 16 residues. V was clipped by 7 bases and J by 4 bases, with 20 bases between them. CDR1 is PRHDT and CDR2 is FYEKMQ in the germline V gene (reference sequence). CDR3 sequence: CASIADWGDSNQPQHF. The CDR3 DNA follows: TGTGCCAGCATAGCGGACTGGGGAGATTCGAATCAGCCCCAGCATTTT.

In the case of this clonotype: Because the CDR3's place on the DNA is in doubt, the DNA is left out and the CDR3 is given as listed by TCRdb. The CDR3 is CASSPAGTVNTGSCFF. This chain uses TRBV12-3 or TRBV12-4 with TRBJ2-2; the table assigns TRBD1, which was not confirmed against the DNA. 16 amino acids form the CDR3, both terminal residues included.

V is TRBV7-9 and J is TRBJ2-2, with D perhaps matching TRBD2 (5 bases). The CDR3 spans 13 residues. Per the germline V gene, CDR1 is SEHNR and CDR2 is FQNEAQ (reference sequence). V lost 6 bases to trimming and J lost 4 bases, with 9 bases between them. CDR3 residues: CASRQRTTGELFF. DNA of the CDR3: TGTGCCAGCAGGCAGCGGACCACCGGGGAGCTGTTTTTT.

The chain uses TRBV5-1 and TRBJ1-6; TRBD1 is a possible D gene (6 bases). Trimming took off 10 bases at V and 3 bases at J, with 20 bases between the two ends. This CDR3 comprises 16 residues. CDR1 is SGHRS, CDR2 YFSETQ, per germline. The CDR3 region is CAGTYSRAFYNSPLHF. CDR3 nucleotides: TGCGCCGGGACATACTCCCGGGCATTCTATAATTCACCCCTCCACTTT.

In this sample, this clonotype turned up a few times. The CDR3 bases are TGTGCCAGCAGCCACGGTCAACCAGGTCAGCCCCAGCATTTT. Translation: CASSHGQPGQPQHF. The rearrangement joins TRBV3-1 to TRBJ1-5, with D hard to call. Looked up from germline, CDR1 is LGHDT and CDR2 is YNNKEL (reference sequence). This CDR3 region has 14 residues. Between the trimmed V and J ends, which lost 3 bases and 6 bases, there was a span of 12 bases.